This paragraph covers one TCR beta chain sequence. Antigen: not known. This sample is part of a study of siplizumab effects on memory and regulatory T cells. Study findings and constraints: Mean Treg-derived proportions of mappable alloreactive CD4+ clones were roughly 70% for siplizumab and 26.9% for controls. Siplizumab significantly lowered the alloreactive sequences that could be traced to unstimulated CD4+ memory cells.

J gave up 0 bases and V 0 bases, and 3 bases lay outside the gene matches. Germline loops: CDR1 SGDLS, CDR2 YYNGEE. The CDR3 length is 15 residues. Assays covered 100,000 or so TCR templates per sample. Sequenced by immunoSEQ multiplex PCR; TCRdb stores in-frame clones only, minus some. The table includes about 50,000 clones, about 90% detected once. Sequencing used naive CD8+ T cells sorted from blood. The V and J genes are TRBV9 and TRBJ2-7; 7 positions agree with TRBD1. This sequence originates from a human donor in good health. The CDR3 here is CASSVGAGGSYEQYF. In DNA form, the CDR3 reads TGTGCCAGCAGCGTAGGGGCAGGGGGCTCCTACGAGCAGTACTTC.